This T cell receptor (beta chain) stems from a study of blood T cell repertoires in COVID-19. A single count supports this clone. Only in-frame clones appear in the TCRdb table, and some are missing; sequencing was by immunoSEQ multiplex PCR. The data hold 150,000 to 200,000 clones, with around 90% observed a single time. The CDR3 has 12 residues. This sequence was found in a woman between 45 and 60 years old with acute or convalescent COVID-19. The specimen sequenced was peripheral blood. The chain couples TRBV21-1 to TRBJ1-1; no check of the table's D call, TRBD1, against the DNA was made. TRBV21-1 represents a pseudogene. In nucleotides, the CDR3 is TGTGCCAGCAGCAAAAGAGGACAGCCAGCTTTCTTT. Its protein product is CASSKRGQPAFF.